The rows below give T cell receptor beta chains drawn from one sample of a study of lymphopenia after photon versus proton radiotherapy. The method was immunoSEQ multiplex PCR; TCRdb's version includes in-frame clones alone and lacks a portion of them. The table records some 40,000 clones, more than 70% of them present only once. This specimen consisted of peripheral blood, obtained from a patient treated with proton-based radiotherapy. These receptors were obtained from a woman in her seventies with pancreatic cancer. Some clones in this sample may be carry-over from other donors' samples. Each CDR3 is given with its conserved first and last residue. D genes are given only for firm matches. Expanded clones are given a class, and other clones once, few, many or no size at all.

>TRBV11-2|TRBJ2-1|TRBD2|-
CASSRVLEGSGKNNEQFF
TGTGCCAGCAGCCGAGTGTTAGAAGGTAGCGGGAAGAACAATGAGCAGTTCTTC
>TRBV10-2|TRBJ1-5|-|-
CASSGTQGQPQHF
TGCGCCAGCAGTGGTACTCAAGGCCAGCCCCAGCATTTT
>TRBV28|TRBJ1-2|TRBD1|few
CASSLLQGAGVTF
TGTGCCAGCAGTTTACTACAGGGGGCGGGGGTGACCTTC
>TRBV19|TRBJ2-1|TRBD1|-
CASSIDPPGQGEDEQFF
TGTGCCAGTAGTATAGACCCACCGGGACAGGGGGAGGATGAGCAGTTCTTC
>TRBV7-2|TRBJ2-4|-|-
CASSTEGPAIQYF
TGTGCCAGCAGCACAGAGGGTCCCGCCATTCAGTACTTC
>TRBV7-8|TRBJ1-5|-|once
CASSLGATSNQPQHF
TGTGCCAGCAGCTTAGGGGCTACTAGCAATCAGCCCCAGCATTTT
>TRBV19|TRBJ1-5|TRBD1|once
CASSMGTGGQPQHF
TGTGCCAGTAGTATGGGGACAGGGGGTCAGCCCCAGCATTTT
>TRBV19|TRBJ2-1|TRBD2|-
CASSPGLAGAIHYNEQFF
TGTGCCAGTAGTCCAGGACTAGCGGGAGCGATCCACTACAATGAGCAGTTCTTC
>TRBV9|TRBJ2-2|-|-
CASSAPPGELFF
TGTGCCAGCAGCGCTCCCCCCGGGGAGCTGTTTTTT
>TRBV7-8|TRBJ2-1|TRBD2|-
CASSPIAGGTNEQFF
TGTGCCAGCAGCCCAATAGCGGGAGGAACAAATGAGCAGTTCTTC
>TRBV27|TRBJ2-7|TRBD2|-
CASSRSGSNSYEQYF
TGTGCCAGCAGTCGTAGCGGGTCCAACTCCTACGAGCAGTACTTC
>TRBV7-9|TRBJ2-7|-|few
CASSLGFGDFSYEQYF
TGTGCCAGCAGCTTAGGTTTCGGTGATTTCTCCTACGAGCAGTACTTC
>TRBV11-2|TRBJ2-7|-|once
CASSRTPYEQYF
TGTGCCAGCAGCCGGACACCGTACGAGCAGTACTTC
>TRBV5-4|TRBJ2-6|-|-
CASSRGIQGPSGANVLTF
TGTGCCAGCAGCCGGGGAATCCAGGGCCCCTCTGGGGCCAACGTCCTGACTTTC
>TRBV5-6|TRBJ2-3|-|few
CASSHLDGGGTDTQYF
TGTGCCAGCAGCCATCTTGATGGTGGGGGCACAGATACGCAGTATTTT
>TRBV11-2|TRBJ1-1|-|once
CASSPSQNTEAFF
TGTGCCAGCAGCCCAAGCCAGAACACTGAAGCTTTCTTT
>TRBV19|TRBJ1-2|-|-
CASTRGQGIYGYTF
TGTGCCAGTACCCGCGGGCAGGGGATATATGGCTACACCTTC
>TRBV6-5|TRBJ2-5|-|-
CASSSTGETQYF
TGTGCCAGCAGTTCCACCGGAGAGACCCAGTACTTC
>TRBV28|TRBJ1-5|-|-
CASSPRTGPVRNQPQHF
TGTGCCAGCAGTCCTCGAACAGGGCCAGTTCGCAATCAGCCCCAGCATTTT
>TRBV19|TRBJ2-2|-|-
CASSIVEAGELFF
TGTGCCAGTAGTATAGTTGAGGCCGGGGAGCTGTTTTTT
>TRBV5-4|TRBJ2-2|-|-
CASSFDTGELFF
TGTGCCAGCAGCTTCGACACCGGGGAGCTGTTTTTT
>TRBV19|TRBJ1-2|-|-
CASSILPPSSYYGYTF
TGTGCCAGTAGTATATTACCACCGTCCAGTTACTATGGCTACACCTTC
>TRBV5-1|TRBJ2-5|-|few
CASSPGSNRAYQETQYF
TGCGCCAGCAGCCCTGGGTCGAACAGGGCTTACCAAGAGACCCAGTACTTC
>TRBV18|TRBJ2-1|-|-
CASSPSQEWLGVGEQFF
TGTGCCAGCTCACCATCACAGGAGTGGTTAGGAGTAGGTGAGCAGTTCTTC
>TRBV30|TRBJ2-5|TRBD2|-
CAWSVGGRTETQYF
TGTGCCTGGAGTGTAGGCGGGAGAACAGAGACCCAGTACTTC
>TRBV6-1|TRBJ1-1|TRBD1|-
CASSAGDRSNTEAFF
TGTGCCAGCAGCGCCGGGGACAGATCGAACACTGAAGCTTTCTTT
>TRBV6-1|TRBJ2-4|-|few
CASSEGGLGHIQYF
TGTGCCAGCAGTGAAGGGGGGCTGGGTCACATTCAGTACTTC
>TRBV19|TRBJ2-7|TRBD1|-
CASSSGTGTTYEQYF
TGTGCCAGTAGTTCCGGGACAGGGACTACCTACGAGCAGTACTTC
>TRBV4-1|TRBJ2-4|TRBD1|-
CASSQVQGPGGVKNIQYF
TGCGCCAGCAGCCAAGTGCAGGGCCCAGGGGGAGTCAAAAACATTCAGTACTTC
>TRBV11-2|TRBJ1-4|TRBD1|-
CASSVDRGSEKLFF
TGTGCCAGCAGCGTGGACAGGGGATCGGAAAAACTGTTTTTT
>TRBV11-2|TRBJ1-4|-|-
CASSLSGFGEKLFF
TGTGCCAGCAGCTTATCAGGGTTCGGTGAAAAACTGTTTTTT
>TRBV5-6|TRBJ2-4|-|-
CASSLEQNVAKNIQYF
TGTGCCAGCAGCTTAGAACAGAACGTAGCCAAAAACATTCAGTACTTC
>TRBV30|TRBJ1-5|-|-
CAWSEGNNQPQHF
TGTGCCTGGAGTGAGGGGAACAATCAGCCCCAGCATTTT
>TRBV30|TRBJ1-3|-|-
CAWSRLGASGNTIYF
TGTGCCTGGAGTAGACTCGGAGCCTCTGGAAACACCATATATTTT
>TRBV7-3|TRBJ1-5|-|-
CASSLDDRSNQPQHF
TGTGCCAGCAGCTTAGACGACAGAAGCAATCAGCCCCAGCATTTT
>TRBV5-1|TRBJ1-1|-|-
CASSFVENTEAFF
TGCGCCAGCAGCTTCGTCGAGAACACTGAAGCTTTCTTT
>TRBV19|TRBJ1-1|-|-
CASSIGQPNTEAFF
TGTGCCAGTAGTATAGGGCAGCCGAACACTGAAGCTTTCTTT
>TRBV19|TRBJ2-7|-|-
CASSEDIFYEQYF
TGTGCCAGTAGTGAGGACATCTTTTACGAGCAGTACTTC
>TRBV5-6|TRBJ1-1|-|-
CASSRQAEAFF
TGTGCCAGCAGCAGACAGGCTGAAGCTTTCTTT
>TRBV19|TRBJ2-3|-|-
CASSTGGATDTQYF
TGTGCCAGTAGTACCGGTGGGGCCACAGATACGCAGTATTTT
>TRBV30|TRBJ1-5|-|-
CAWSGTSQPQHF
TGTGCCTGGAGTGGGACAAGTCAGCCCCAGCATTTT
>TRBV11-1|TRBJ2-2|-|-
CASSLVSSPNTGELFF
TGTGCCAGCAGCTTAGTCTCCAGCCCGAACACCGGGGAGCTGTTTTTT
>TRBV6-1|TRBJ1-1|-|-
CASSEGRVVTEAFF
TGTGCCAGCAGTGAAGGCAGGGTGGTCACTGAAGCTTTCTTT
>TRBV11-2|TRBJ1-4|-|-
CASSAYRVPSKLFF
TGTGCCAGCAGCGCGTACAGGGTGCCGAGTAAACTGTTTTTT
>TRBV28|TRBJ2-1|TRBD1|-
CASSPNPGTGGHYNEQFF
TGTGCCAGCAGTCCCAACCCTGGGACAGGAGGCCATTACAATGAGCAGTTCTTC
>TRBV29-1|TRBJ1-4|-|-
CSVETQTTNEKLFF
TGCAGCGTTGAAACACAGACAACTAATGAAAAACTGTTTTTT
>TRBV27|TRBJ2-7|TRBD2|-
CASSPTGTSVYYEQYF
TGTGCCAGCAGTCCTACCGGGACTAGCGTATACTACGAGCAGTACTTC
>TRBV5-1|TRBJ2-1|TRBD2|-
CASSLVASGRGNEQFF
TGCGCCAGCAGCTTGGTAGCTAGCGGGAGAGGCAATGAGCAGTTCTTC
>TRBV18|TRBJ2-7|-|few
CASSDPQTRYEQYF
TGTGCCAGCTCTGATCCACAGACCCGCTACGAGCAGTACTTC
>TRBV28|TRBJ2-2|TRBD2|-
CASIEAGGTGELFF
TGTGCCAGCATTGAAGCGGGAGGGACCGGGGAGCTGTTTTTT
>TRBV12-5|TRBJ1-5|-|-
CASGLVLGQGMGQPQHF
TGTGCTAGTGGTTTGGTACTGGGCCAGGGCATGGGACAGCCCCAGCATTTT
>TRBV11-3|TRBJ2-5|-|-
CASSLREGAGRRETQYF
TGTGCCAGCAGCTTACGAGAGGGGGCAGGGAGGCGTGAGACCCAGTACTTC
>TRBV7-2|TRBJ2-7|-|-
CASSLSPRSYEQYF
TGTGCCAGCAGCCTATCCCCTCGCTCCTACGAGCAGTACTTC
>TRBV7-6|TRBJ1-3|-|-
CASSALGSGNTIYF
TGTGCCAGCAGCGCCCTCGGGAGTGGAAACACCATATATTTT
>TRBV7-9|TRBJ2-7|TRBD1|-
CASSWDRIYEQYF
TGTGCCAGCAGCTGGGACAGGATATACGAGCAGTACTTC